The 14 T cell receptor beta chains presented below share a single source sample, sequenced in a study of cytomegalovirus exposure and HLA in healthy donors. PCR was performed using 60 Vbeta and 13 Jbeta primers. Data came from immunoSEQ multiplex PCR; TCRdb stores just in-frame clones and leaves some out. The data hold 100,000 to 150,000 clones, with 60% to 85% observed a single time. Source material: PBMCs. Source of these receptors: a woman aged 40 to 55 in good health and CMV-seropositive.

This clone was picked up a small number of times. This chain links TRBV4-2 with TRBJ1-2; weak D call: TRBD1 (6 bases). Germline CDR1 reads LGHNA; CDR2 reads YNFKEQ. V lost 1 base and J lost 6, with 9 bases in between. The CDR3 runs 13 residues. CDR3 sequence (DNA): TGTGCCAGCAGCCAAGGGACAGCTAATGGCTACACCTTC. Protein: CASSQGTANGYTF.

This sequence joins TRBV9 and TRBJ2-5, with 12 nucleotides matching TRBD2. Germline V lookup: CDR1 SGDLS, CDR2 YYNGEE. J lost 2 bases, V lost 4 bases, and 3 bases had no gene match. This CDR3 region has 15 residues. The CDR3 region is CASSPSGRAQETQYF. The CDR3 DNA sequence: TGTGCCAGCAGCCCTAGCGGGAGGGCACAAGAGACCCAGTACTTC.

The chain combines TRBV2 with TRBJ1-4, with TRBD1 matching 9 bases. The CDR3 extends over 15 amino acids. CDR1 is SNHLY, CDR2 FYNNEI, per germline. V was clipped by 6 bases and J by 6 bases; unmatched bases: 8. CDR3 residues: CASSLGQGVYEKLFF. CDR3 DNA: TGTGCCAGCAGCTTGGGACAGGGTGTATATGAAAAACTGTTTTTT.

On this clone itself: At the DNA level, this CDR3 is encoded by other sequences in the same sample as well. This chain joins TRBV5-1 and TRBJ1-4, with D perhaps matching TRBD1 (6 bases). CDR3 length: 14 residues. V was pared by 1 base and J by 5 bases, with 9 bases between. Germline CDR1 is SGHRS and CDR2 is YFSETQ. The CDR3 here is CASSLNQGNEKLFF. The CDR3, as DNA: TGCGCCAGCAGCTTGAACCAGGGGAATGAAAAACTGTTTTTT.

This chain connects TRBV6-4 to TRBJ2-1; maybe TRBD2 (6 bases). Germline V CDR1 and CDR2: MRHNA, SNTAGT. Trimming took off 3 bases at V and 0 bases at J, with 9 bases between the two ends. The CDR3 runs to 15 residues. In DNA form, the CDR3 reads TGTGCCAGCAGTGAGGCGGGGAGCTCCTACAATGAGCAGTTCTTC. Translated: CASSEAGSSYNEQFF.

The genes are TRBV5-1 and TRBJ1-1; the match to TRBD1 covers 10 bases. This CDR3 has 16 amino acids. Trimming at V came to 4 bases and at J to 3 bases, leaving 9 bases not matched to a gene. Looked up from germline, CDR1 is SGHRS and CDR2 is YFSETQ. CDR3 sequence reads: CASSTLGQGLDTEAFF. CDR3 sequence (DNA): TGCGCCAGCAGCACCTTGGGACAGGGGTTAGACACTGAAGCTTTCTTT.

This chain links TRBV13 with TRBJ2-7; the match to TRBD1 covers 9 bases. V gave up 4 bases and J gave up 1 base; unmatched junction bases: 2. This CDR3 spans 14 amino acids. The germline V gene has CDR1 PRHDT and CDR2 FYEKMQ (reference sequence). CDR3 region: CASSSGTGSYEQYF. The CDR3 DNA is TGTGCCAGCAGCTCCGGGACAGGGTCCTACGAGCAGTACTTC.

The V gene is TRBV30, the J gene TRBJ2-3, with 8 bases identical to TRBD2. V gave up 5 bases and J gave up 4 bases; unmatched junction bases: 11. This CDR3 contains 15 residues. Germline V CDR1 and CDR2: GTSNPN, SVGIG (reference sequence). Here the CDR3 reads CAWGDREGVADTQYF. CDR3 coding DNA: TGTGCCTGGGGAGATCGGGAGGGCGTGGCAGATACGCAGTATTTT.

For the CDR3, the DNA is TGTGCCATCTCTAGCGGTGGAGAGGGGGAGACCCAGTACTTC. Encoded protein: CAISSGGEGETQYF. The chain carries TRBV10-3 and TRBJ2-5; TRBD2 matches at 7 bases. CDR1 is ENHRY, CDR2 SYGVKD, per germline. There are 14 residues in the CDR3. The trim removed 8 bases at V and 5 bases at J, leaving 11 bases unmatched.

The chain combines TRBV7-2 with TRBJ2-3, with 9 bases that match TRBD2. The CDR3 is 14 residues long. Germline CDR1 and CDR2: SGHTA and FQGNSA. With V trimmed by 5 bases and J by 7 bases, 7 bases remained unmatched. Here the CDR3 reads CASSPGTSSNTQYF. The DNA of the CDR3 is TGTGCCAGCAGCCCAGGGACTAGCTCAAATACGCAGTATTTT.

The chain uses TRBV10-3 and TRBJ2-7, with TRBD1 matching over 8 bases. CDR1 and CDR2 from the germline V gene are ENHRY and SYGVKD. The V and J ends lost 2 bases and 4 bases, in that order; junction bases with no gene match: 7. The CDR3 has 15 residues. CDR3 in amino acids: CAISEIDRGWYEQYF. CDR3 in DNA: TGTGCCATCAGTGAGATAGACAGGGGATGGTACGAGCAGTACTTC.

The V and J genes are TRBV18 and TRBJ1-2; D possibly corresponds to TRBD1 (6 bases). CDR3 size: 16 residues. Germline CDR1 KGHSH, CDR2 LQKENI. V gave up 3 bases and J gave up 4 bases, with 18 bases separating them. The CDR3 nucleotides read TGTGCCAGCTCACCCACTCCCCCGGACAGACTCTATGGCTACACCTTC. Protein product: CASSPTPPDRLYGYTF.

The V call is TRBV5-1, the J call TRBJ2-3, with D maybe TRBD2 (6 bases). The CDR3 runs 15 residues. Trimming stripped 0 bases from V and 0 bases from J, with 8 bases between. Germline loops: CDR1 SGHRS, CDR2 YFSETQ. CDR3 DNA: TGCGCCAGCAGCTTGGCGGGAGCTAGCACAGATACGCAGTATTTT. It codes for CASSLAGASTDTQYF.

The rearrangement links TRBV6-4 to TRBJ2-1; 11 bases line up with TRBD2. The ends lost 3 bases at V and 0 bases at J; junction bases unmatched: 4. The CDR3 loop spans 17 amino acids. Per germline, CDR1 MRHNA and CDR2 SNTAGT. The CDR3: CASSESTSGSSYNEQFF. The DNA for the CDR3 is TGTGCCAGCAGTGAATCTACTAGCGGGAGCTCCTACAATGAGCAGTTCTTC.